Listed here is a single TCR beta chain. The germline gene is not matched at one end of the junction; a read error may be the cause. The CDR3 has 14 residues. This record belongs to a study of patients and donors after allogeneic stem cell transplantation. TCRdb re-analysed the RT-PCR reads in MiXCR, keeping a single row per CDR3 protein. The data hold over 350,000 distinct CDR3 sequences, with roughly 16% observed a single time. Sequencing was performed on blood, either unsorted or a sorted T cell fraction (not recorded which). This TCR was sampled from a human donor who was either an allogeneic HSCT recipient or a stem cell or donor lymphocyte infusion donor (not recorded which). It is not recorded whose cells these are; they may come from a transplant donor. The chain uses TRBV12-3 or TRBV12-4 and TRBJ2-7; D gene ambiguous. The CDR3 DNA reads TGTGCCAGCAGTTTTCAGGATACCTCCCACGAGCAGTACTTC. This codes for CASSFQDTSHEQYF.